This TCR beta chain was recorded in a study of shared clonotypes between healthy human individuals. Study-wide context: The donors, a couple of women and a few men, were aged 18 to 49.

Trimming took 4 bases from V and 1 from J; bases not matched to a gene: 9. Looked up from germline, CDR1 is LNHDA and CDR2 is SQIVND (reference sequence). There are 16 residues in the CDR3. The protocol was immunoSEQ multiplex PCR, while the TCRdb copy is restricted to in-frame clones and leaves out a portion. The sample consists of over a million clones, 78% of them appearing once. A single count supports this clone. The antigen is undetermined. Study outcomes and limitations: Few donors limited the genetic and exposure-history diversity represented.

Every donor was a Caucasian adult from Nashville, Tennessee. The chain is built from TRBV19 and TRBJ2-5, with 7 bases matching TRBD1. This receptor was obtained from a man younger than 35 in good health. Some clones in this sample may be carry-over from other donors' samples. The sample comprised memory CD4+ T cells from PBMCs. Stated subset: CD45RA-negative fraction. The CDR3 DNA reads TGTGCCAGTAGTAGATACTACAGGGGCAGCCAAGAGACCCAGTACTTC. Protein product: CASSRYYRGSQETQYF.